A single sample gave rise to the 9 T cell receptor beta chains below, sequenced in a study of T cells in localized non-small cell lung cancer. TCRdb's copy holds only in-frame clones and misses some; the assay was immunoSEQ multiplex PCR. This table holds under 1,500 clones, about 39% found once. Sequencing used lung tumor tissue, obtained before any cancer treatment. These receptors were collected from a male donor aged 60 or over with stage II squamous cell lung carcinoma.

This chain links TRBV28 with TRBJ1-2; unclear D gene. Trimming cost V 5 bases and J 8 bases, with 15 bases left between them. The CDR3 has 13 residues. The germline V gene encodes CDR1 MDHEN and CDR2 SYDVKM. The CDR3 loop is CASSQRQRVGYTF. For the CDR3, the DNA is TGTGCCAGCAGTCAAAGACAAAGGGTCGGCTACACCTTC.

This clone was detected only a few times. V is TRBV12-2 and J is TRBJ1-2; the DNA was not compared with TRBD1, the D call given in the table. TRBV12-2 is an annotated pseudogene. The CDR3 covers 15 residues. The DNA of the CDR3 is TGTGCAAGTCGCTACGGGACACTGGCTAACTATGGCTACACCTTC. This translates into CASRYGTLANYGYTF.

The rearrangement joins TRBV28 to TRBJ2-2; D ambiguous. CDR3 length equals 12 residues. V was clipped by 2 bases and J by 9 bases, with 7 bases between them. Germline-derived CDR1 and CDR2 are MDHEN and SYDVKM. Here the CDR3 reads CASSLNGRELFF. The CDR3 DNA follows: TGTGCCAGCAGTTTAAATGGGAGGGAGCTGTTTTTT.

This clone was seen only a few times. V usage is TRBV6-8 and J usage is TRBJ2-1; D may be TRBD2 (6 bases). V lost 2 bases to trimming and J lost 10 bases, with 15 bases between them. CDR1 and CDR2 from the germline V gene are MNHGY and SAAAGT. CDR3 length equals 14 residues. The CDR3 DNA is TGTGCCAGCAGTTACCTCGCGGGGCGATCCGAGCAGTTCTTC. Its translation is CASSYLAGRSEQFF.

This clone has more than one count but fewer than ten. The CDR3 spells CASSVAPGSTEKLFF. In DNA, the CDR3 is TGTGCCAGCAGCGTCGCTCCGGGGAGCACTGAAAAACTGTTTTTT. The V and J genes are TRBV11-3 and TRBJ1-4; D remains ambiguous. The CDR3 is made up of 15 amino acids. The germline V gene encodes CDR1 SGHNT and CDR2 YENEEA. V was trimmed by 5 bases and J by 7 bases, leaving 17 bases between them.

V and J are TRBV14 and TRBJ2-5; TRBD2 might be the D (6 bases). V was clipped by 1 base and J by 14 bases, with 14 bases between them. CDR1 and CDR2 from the germline V gene are SGHDN and FVKESK. The CDR3 has 12 amino acids. CDR3 in DNA: TGTGCCAGCAGCCAAGTGCGGGACCAACTCTACTTC. Encoded protein: CASSQVRDQLYF. The whole variable domain, remainder taken from reference TRBV14 and TRBJ2-5, is EAGVTQFPSHSVIEKGQTVTLRCDPISGHDNLYWYRRVMGKEIKFLLHFVKESKQDESGMPNNRFLAERTGGTYSTLKVQPAELEDSGVYFCASSQVRDQLYFGPGTRLLVL.

This chain uses TRBV18 with TRBJ1-3; D may be TRBD1 (5 bases). The CDR3 covers 12 residues. Trimming stripped 3 bases from V and 9 bases from J, with 9 bases between. Germline V gene lookup returns CDR1 KGHSH and CDR2 LQKENI. This CDR3 is CASSPGQGTIYF. In DNA, the CDR3 is TGTGCCAGCTCACCGGGTCAGGGCACCATATATTTT.

This clone is medium-sized within its sample. The chain carries TRBV11-3 and TRBJ2-7, with TRBD1 matching 11 bases. CDR3 length: 16 amino acids. Germline CDR1 reads SGHNT; CDR2 reads YENEEA. After removal of 1 base from V and 5 bases from J, the junction contained 7 bases not matched to a gene. For the CDR3, the DNA is TGTGCCAGCAGCTTAGGAGTCGGGACAGGGGGTCACGAGCAGTACTTC. It yields the protein CASSLGVGTGGHEQYF.

As to this clone: The junction departs from the called germline gene at one end, perhaps through a read error. The J gene is TRBJ1-1, the V gene TRBV30; D is unresolved. The germline V gene has CDR1 GTSNPN and CDR2 SVGIG (reference sequence). The CDR3 spans 15 residues. The CDR3 loop reads CAWSDVNRSSPEAFF. The CDR3 nucleotides read TGTGCCTGGAGTGATGTAAACCGCAGTAGTCCTGAGGCTTTCTTT.